A single sample gave rise to the 8 T cell receptor beta chains below, sequenced in a study of human T cells and chemical hapten exposure. MiXCR, run by TCRdb on the RACE reads, gives a single entry per CDR3 protein. The sample comprises approximately 72,000 distinct CDR3 sequences, 11% of which are singletons, and 1.4% rests with the top ten. The time point denotes: patch test 3, about 24 weeks after DPC sensitization. Treatment described: therapeutic diphenylcyclopropenone sensitization with weekly scalp DPC. The material sequenced was whole blood, taken in connection with sensitization to the hapten diphenylcyclopropenone (DPC). These receptor sequences come from a woman between 45 and 60 years old with alopecia areata. Some clones in this sample may be carry-over from other donors' samples.

The V and J genes are TRBV7-2 and TRBJ2-1; 9 nucleotides match TRBD1. The CDR3 spans 16 residues. Unmatched junction bases numbered 11, after V lost 5 bases and J lost 6 bases. Germline CDR1 is SGHTA and CDR2 is FQGNSA. CDR3 sequence reads: CASSGQTGGHRNEQFF. For the CDR3, the DNA is TGTGCCAGCAGCGGCCAGACAGGGGGGCATCGCAATGAGCAGTTCTTC. Using reference TRBV7-2 and TRBJ2-1 for the parts outside the CDR3, the full variable domain is GAGVSQSPSNKVTEKGKDVELRCDPISGHTALYWYRQSLGQGLEFLIYFQGNSAPDKSGLPSDRFSAERTGGSVSTLTIQRTQQEDSAVYLCASSGQTGGHRNEQFFGPGTRLTVL.

This clonotype was observed at least ten times. Mismatch with germline at one junction end may stem from a read error. The V gene is TRBV28, the J gene TRBJ2-1; D gene unclear. Germline lookup yields CDR1 MDHEN and CDR2 SYDVKM. The CDR3 has 11 residues. The DNA of the CDR3 is TGTGCCAGCAGTTCCTCCGAGGCTCTCGCCTTC. Protein sequence: CASSSSEALAF.

This clonotype has ten or more counts. The V and J genes are TRBV11-3 and TRBJ2-1, with D possibly TRBD2 on 5 matching bases. The germline CDR1 and CDR2 sequences are SGHNT and YENEEA. The CDR3 length is 14 residues. Trimming took off 3 bases at V and 3 bases at J, with 9 bases between the two ends. CDR3 amino acids: CASSLNGNYNEQFF. The CDR3 DNA reads as TGTGCCAGCAGCTTGAACGGGAACTACAATGAGCAGTTCTTC.

This clonotype was counted at least ten times. The chain links TRBV12-3 or TRBV12-4 to TRBJ2-3; 7 bases line up with TRBD1. The ends lost 6 bases at V and 2 bases at J; junction bases unmatched: 14. CDR3 length: 17 amino acids. In DNA, the CDR3 is TGTGCCAGCAGCCCTAACAGGGGATCCCCACTCACAGATACGCAGTATTTT. Its protein product is CASSPNRGSPLTDTQYF.

This clonotype appeared many times. The chain uses TRBV28 and TRBJ1-1; 10 bases match TRBD1. The germline CDR1 and CDR2 sequences are MDHEN and SYDVKM. The CDR3 covers 15 residues. The trim removed 5 bases at V and 6 bases at J, leaving 9 bases unmatched. For the CDR3, the DNA is TGTGCCAGCAGTGAGGGGGACAGGGGAAGAGCTGAAGCTTTCTTT. The encoded protein is CASSEGDRGRAEAFF.

The CDR3 protein is CASSQWTPEETQYF. In DNA form, the CDR3 reads TGTGCCAGCAGCCAGTGGACCCCCGAAGAGACCCAGTACTTC. This sequence joins TRBV3-1 and TRBJ2-5; D call uncertain. CDR1 and CDR2 from the germline V gene are LGHDT and YNNKEL (reference sequence). This CDR3 contains 14 residues. V was cut by 3 bases and J by 3 bases, with 11 bases left in between.

This clonotype has a handful of counts. This chain uses TRBV21-1 with TRBJ1-5; TRBD1, as called in the table, went unchecked against the DNA. TRBV21-1 is shown as a pseudogene. The CDR3 is 17 residues long. The CDR3 DNA sequence: TGTGCCAGCAGCCGGTTAATTCTACAGGGGCACAATCAGCCCCAGCATTTT. Translated: CASSRLILQGHNQPQHF.

The rearrangement uses TRBV12-3 or TRBV12-4 and TRBJ2-5; 11 bases match TRBD1. V lost 6 bases, J lost 4 bases, and 7 bases stayed unmatched. The CDR3 length is 15 residues. The CDR3 is CASSDTGTGGETQYF. CDR3 bases: TGTGCCAGCAGCGACACCGGGACAGGGGGAGAGACCCAGTACTTC.